The clone carrying this T cell receptor beta chain was picked up many times. TCRdb re-called the 5' RACE reads through MiXCR, storing one row per CDR3 protein. This sample has some 65,000 distinct CDR3 sequences, with under 5% found just once. This sample is drawn from a study of neurological immune-mediated disorders. V dropped 0 bases and J dropped 6 bases, with 18 bases sitting between them. The CDR3 has 16 amino acids. Germline CDR1 and CDR2: SGHRS and YFSETQ. The sample taken for sequencing was PBMCs. The chain uses TRBV5-1 and TRBJ1-2, with TRBD1 as a possible D gene (5 bases). This receptor was identified in a man over 45 with multiple sclerosis. The CDR3 DNA sequence: TGCGCCAGCAGCTTGGAAGGGACGGAAGTATCGAATGGCTACACCTTC. Its translation: CASSLEGTEVSNGYTF. Full variable domain (outside the CDR3, taken from reference TRBV5-1 and TRBJ1-2): KAGVTQTPRYLIKTRGQQVTLSCSPISGHRSVSWYQQTPGQGLQFLFEYFSETQRNKGNFPGRFSGRQFSNSRSEMNVSTLELGDSALYLCASSLEGTEVSNGYTFGSGTRLTVV.